The T cell receptor beta chain described here comes from a study of T-cell reconstitution after alpha-beta-depleted transplantation in children. Library preparation (for TCRbeta) was performed with unique molecular identifiers. TCRdb reanalysed the PCR reads using MiXCR and keeps one entry per CDR3 protein. The sample has hundreds of thousands of distinct CDR3 sequences, approximately 29% seen once. Per germline, CDR1 DFQATT and CDR2 SNEGSKA (reference sequence). This CDR3 is built from 16 residues. Unmatched junction bases numbered 10, after V lost 5 bases and J lost 0 bases. This clonotype appeared a few times.

The material sequenced was PBMCs from the stem cell graft donor, taken from the stem cell graft. V usage is TRBV20-1 and J usage is TRBJ2-1; 7 nucleotides align to TRBD2. This clonotype was obtained from a human donor who donated a stem cell graft to a child with aplastic anemia. CDR3 DNA: TGCAGTGCTGGGGGGAGGGTAGCGTCCTCCTACAATGAGCAGTTCTTC. Residues: CSAGGRVASSYNEQFF.